The 27 T cell receptor beta chains reported below all come from one sample, sequenced in a study of T cells in localized non-small cell lung cancer. Generated by immunoSEQ multiplex PCR, the TCRdb table keeps only in-frame clones and is missing some. Altogether tens of thousands of clones are present, approximately 88% being singletons, with the ten largest covering approximately 6%. The sequences come from PBMCs, collected before any cancer treatment. The receptors here all came from a man aged 35 to 70 with stage II lung adenocarcinoma.

This clone was counted once. The chain carries TRBV6-1 and TRBJ1-1; D is unclear. The V end lost 2 bases, the J end lost 0 bases, and 4 bases lay between the germline ends. The germline CDR1 and CDR2 sequences are MNHNS and SASEGT. This CDR3 has 13 residues. CDR3 protein: CASSEPLNTEAFF. For the CDR3, the DNA is TGTGCCAGCAGTGAACCCCTGAACACTGAAGCTTTCTTT.

This rearrangement joins TRBV2 to TRBJ2-1; D is possibly TRBD1 (5 bases). CDR3 size: 11 residues. V was trimmed by 1 base and J by 10 bases, leaving 5 bases between them. Germline V CDR1 and CDR2: SNHLY, FYNNEI. The CDR3 reads CASSEEGEQFF. As DNA, the CDR3 is TGTGCCAGCAGTGAAGAGGGGGAGCAGTTCTTC.

The chain carries TRBV7-8 and TRBJ2-2, with 11 bases lining up with TRBD2. Germline V gene lookup returns CDR1 SGHVS and CDR2 FQNEAQ. This CDR3 contains 19 residues. The trim removed 1 base at V and 5 bases at J, leaving 12 bases unmatched. The CDR3 DNA follows: TGTGCCAGCAGCTTAGGGCTAGCGGGGGGAGATGTGTGGACCGGGGAGCTGTTTTTT. Its translation is CASSLGLAGGDVWTGELFF. Full variable domain (missing parts from reference TRBV7-8 and TRBJ2-2): GAGVSQSPRYKVAKRGQDVALRCDPISGHVSLFWYQQALGQGPEFLTYFQNEAQLDKSGLPSDRFFAERPEGSVSTLKIQRTQQEDSAVYLCASSLGLAGGDVWTGELFFGEGSRLTVL.

J is TRBJ2-7 and V is TRBV30, with a weak D call TRBD1 (6 bases). The CDR3 contains 12 residues. V was shortened by 4 bases and J by 5 bases, with 12 bases between the two germline ends. CDR1 and CDR2 (germline): GTSNPN, SVGIG (reference sequence). DNA of the CDR3: TGTGCCTGGAAGGACAGCGTGAACGAGCAGTACTTC. Translating it yields CAWKDSVNEQYF.

The V and J genes are TRBV6-1 and TRBJ2-3, with D hard to call. CDR3 size: 11 residues. Per germline, CDR1 MNHNS and CDR2 SASEGT. Trimming took off 5 bases at V and 2 bases at J, with 2 bases between the two ends. The CDR3 sequence: CASSNTDTQYF. The CDR3 coding sequence is TGTGCCAGCAGTAACACAGATACGCAGTATTTT.

This clone has a single count. The CDR3 region is CASSDGLAGGNEQYF. CDR3 in DNA: TGTGCCAGCAGTGATGGACTAGCGGGAGGAAACGAGCAGTACTTC. The chain recombines TRBV2 with TRBJ2-7, with 14 nucleotides matching TRBD2. Per germline, CDR1 SNHLY and CDR2 FYNNEI. The length of the CDR3 is 15 residues. V was pared by 3 bases and J by 5 bases, with 3 bases of the junction left unmatched.

The CDR3 protein is CASSQGPGARNEQFF. Here the CDR3 DNA reads TGCGCCAGCAGCCAAGGGCCGGGGGCGCGAAATGAGCAGTTCTTC. This sequence joins TRBV4-1 and TRBJ2-1, with D perhaps matching TRBD1 or TRBD2 (6 bases each). The V gene lost 1 base and the J gene lost 7 bases, with 14 bases spanning the gap. Germline values: CDR1 MGHRA, CDR2 YSYEKL. The CDR3 has 15 residues.

The chain joins TRBV27 to TRBJ1-2; TRBD1 might be the D (6 bases). The CDR3 has 15 residues. The V end was cut by 9 bases, the J end by 7 bases, with 24 bases between. Per the germline V gene, CDR1 is MNHEY and CDR2 is SMNVEV (reference sequence). CDR3 loop: CASRDPQGGRGGYTF. In DNA form, the CDR3 reads TGTGCCAGTCGCGATCCACAGGGAGGAAGAGGTGGCTACACCTTC.

V gene TRBV7-9 combines with J gene TRBJ1-1; D is unclear. The germline V gene encodes CDR1 SEHNR and CDR2 FQNEAQ (reference sequence). This CDR3 is 11 amino acids long. V lost 2 bases and J lost 2, with 0 bases in between. The CDR3 DNA reads as TGTGCCAGCAGCTTAAACACTGAAGCTTTCTTT. It codes for CASSLNTEAFF.

This chain links TRBV7-2 with TRBJ2-7, with 15 positions matching TRBD2. The CDR3 runs 17 residues. V gave up 3 bases and J gave up 6 bases; unmatched junction bases: 9. Germline CDR1 reads SGHTA; CDR2 reads FQGNSA. As DNA, the CDR3 is TGTGCCAGCAGCTTCACCCCCGGACTAGCGGGGGGGCCCGAGCAGTACTTC. The encoded protein is CASSFTPGLAGGPEQYF.

The chain couples TRBV5-1 to TRBJ1-1; D unclear. This CDR3 comprises 15 residues. Trimming pared 2 bases from V and 0 bases from J, leaving 11 bases between. Germline V gives CDR1 SGHRS, CDR2 YFSETQ. The CDR3 region has the DNA TGCGCCAGCAGCTTAAACCCGGGGATGAACACTGAAGCTTTCTTT. Translated, it gives CASSLNPGMNTEAFF. Complete variable domain (other parts from reference TRBV5-1 and TRBJ1-1): KAGVTQTPRYLIKTRGQQVTLSCSPISGHRSVSWYQQTPGQGLQFLFEYFSETQRNKGNFPGRFSGRQFSNSRSEMNVSTLELGDSALYLCASSLNPGMNTEAFFGQGTRLTVV.

This chain links TRBV4-1 with TRBJ2-3; 14 positions match TRBD2. Germline assignment: CDR1 MGHRA and CDR2 YSYEKL. This CDR3 spans 14 amino acids. J lost 11 bases, V lost 4 bases, and 5 bases had no gene match. The CDR3 DNA sequence: TGCGCCAGCAGCCCGGGACTAGCGGGAGCTGTGCAGTATTTT. Its translation is CASSPGLAGAVQYF.

The genes are TRBV28 and TRBJ1-4; D unresolved. Germline loops: CDR1 MDHEN, CDR2 SYDVKM. Between the trimmed V and J ends, which lost 2 bases and 7 bases, there was a span of 8 bases. The CDR3 contains 13 residues. DNA of the CDR3: TGTGCCAGCAGTTTAGAGGCCTTTGAAAAACTGTTTTTT. This sequence encodes CASSLEAFEKLFF.

The chain joins TRBV30 to TRBJ2-7; no clear D gene. The CDR3 totals 14 residues. CDR1 GTSNPN and CDR2 SVGIG come from the germline V gene (reference sequence). Trimming shortened V by 2 bases and J by 3 bases, and 14 bases separated the two germline ends. In DNA form, the CDR3 reads TGTGCCTGGAGTTCGACGGACCGTGGCTACGAGCAGTACTTC. Translated, it gives CAWSSTDRGYEQYF.

This clone has more than one count but fewer than ten. The V call is TRBV2, the J call TRBJ1-5; D gene ambiguous. Germline-derived CDR1 and CDR2 are SNHLY and FYNNEI. Trimming cost V 6 bases and J 0 bases, with 18 bases left between them. The CDR3 is 17 residues long. The CDR3: CASSPPPWRVSNQPQHF. The CDR3 bases are TGTGCCAGCAGCCCGCCCCCATGGAGAGTTAGCAATCAGCCCCAGCATTTT.

The chain uses TRBV4-2 and TRBJ2-1, with 14 bases aligning to TRBD2. Germline values: CDR1 LGHNA, CDR2 YNFKEQ. The CDR3 loop spans 16 amino acids. J was trimmed by 7 bases and V by 0 bases; bases with no gene match: 2. CDR3 protein: CASSQERTSGGNEQFF. The DNA of the CDR3 is TGTGCCAGCAGCCAAGAAAGGACTAGCGGGGGGAATGAGCAGTTCTTC.

This clone was seen once. The genes are TRBV11-3 and TRBJ2-7, with D uncertain. Deletions cut 1 base from V and 3 bases from J, with 7 bases between. The CDR3 runs 13 residues. Germline V gene data show CDR1 as SGHNT and CDR2 as YENEEA. The CDR3 spells CASSLGESYEQYF. CDR3 in DNA: TGTGCCAGCAGCTTAGGTGAGAGCTACGAGCAGTACTTC.

The J gene is TRBJ2-7, the V gene TRBV9; TRBD2 matches at 8 bases. Unmatched junction bases numbered 2, after V lost 4 bases and J lost 2 bases. CDR1 SGDLS and CDR2 YYNGEE come from the germline V gene. The CDR3 extends over 13 amino acids. CDR3 DNA: TGTGCCAGCAGCAAGGGACTAGCCTACGAGCAGTACTTC. This translates into CASSKGLAYEQYF.

Concerning this clone itself: Other DNA sequences in the sample encode the same CDR3. This rearrangement joins TRBV12-5 to TRBJ2-3; D gene uncertain. The CDR3 length is 14 residues. The V and J ends lost 5 bases and 6 bases respectively, with 15 bases between them. Germline CDR1 is LGHNT and CDR2 is FRNRAP. CDR3 loop: CASGPNTLGDTQYF. The CDR3 region has the DNA TGTGCTAGTGGTCCAAATACCTTGGGGGATACGCAGTATTTT.

This clone was recorded only once. The chain couples TRBV28 to TRBJ2-5; D not resolved. Trimming stripped 4 bases from V and 3 bases from J, with 12 bases between. Germline V CDR1 and CDR2: MDHEN, SYDVKM. The CDR3 has 14 amino acids. CDR3 nucleotide sequence: TGTGCCAGCAGTTGGGGTATGCTCGAAGAGACCCAGTACTTC. It codes for CASSWGMLEETQYF.

The chain combines TRBV18 with TRBJ1-3, with 7 bases identical to TRBD1. Germline V gene data show CDR1 as KGHSH and CDR2 as LQKENI. The CDR3 covers 14 residues. With 0 bases clipped from V and 8 bases from J, the junction kept 4 bases outside the gene matches. CDR3 sequence (DNA): TGTGCCAGCTCACCACCGGGACAGAGGTACACCATATATTTT. Amino acids: CASSPPGQRYTIYF.

V usage is TRBV19 and J usage is TRBJ1-4; D possibly corresponds to TRBD1 (5 bases). The V gene lost 2 bases and the J gene lost 7 bases, with 11 bases spanning the gap. The CDR3 has 14 residues. Germline lookup yields CDR1 LNHDA and CDR2 SQIVND (reference sequence). The CDR3: CASSIQGHFEKLFF. The CDR3 DNA is TGTGCCAGTAGTATACAAGGACACTTTGAAAAACTGTTTTTT. Complete variable domain (other parts from reference TRBV19 and TRBJ1-4): DGGITQSPKYLFRKEGQNVTLSCEQNLNHDAMYWYRQDPGQGLRLIYYSQIVNDFQKGDIAEGYSVSREKKESFPLTVTSAQKNPTAFYLCASSIQGHFEKLFFGSGTQLSVL.

The chain couples TRBV4-1 to TRBJ2-7; D remains ambiguous. This CDR3 has 13 residues. V was clipped by 1 base and J by 2 bases, with 6 bases between them. Germline CDR1 reads MGHRA; CDR2 reads YSYEKL. CDR3 nucleotides: TGCGCCAGCAGCCAAGGTCCGGCCTACGAGCAGTACTTC. Translating it yields CASSQGPAYEQYF.

This clone was seen a handful of times. The V and J genes are TRBV6-1 and TRBJ1-2; 10 bases map to TRBD1. The CDR3 is made up of 14 amino acids. J lost 11 bases, V lost 4 bases, and 10 bases had no gene match. Germline V gene sequence: CDR1 MNHNS, CDR2 SASEGT. CDR3 in DNA: TGTGCCAGCAGTGGGACAGGGGGACGCCCTTTATACACCTTC. This sequence encodes CASSGTGGRPLYTF.

The CDR3 coding sequence is TGTGCCAGCAGCTTAGAGGGTCGATCTTCTAACTATGGCTACACCTTC. It yields the protein CASSLEGRSSNYGYTF. The chain combines TRBV11-3 with TRBJ1-2; D not certain. V was trimmed by 0 bases and J by 0 bases, leaving 11 bases between them. This CDR3 contains 16 residues. CDR1 SGHNT and CDR2 YENEEA come from the germline V gene. Using reference TRBV11-3 and TRBJ1-2 for the parts outside the CDR3, the full variable domain is EAGVVQSPRYKIIEKKQPVAFWCNPISGHNTLYWYLQNLGQGPELLIRYENEEAVDDSQLPKDRFSAERLKGVDSTLKIQPAELGDSAVYLCASSLEGRSSNYGYTFGSGTRLTVV.

V and J are TRBV6-5 and TRBJ2-3; no definite D call. Germline V lookup: CDR1 MNHEY, CDR2 SVGAGI. The CDR3 has 12 residues. With 10 bases removed from V and 1 base from J, the gap between germline ends came to 9 bases. The CDR3 DNA reads as TGTGCCACCTCTCGAGGCACAGATACGCAGTATTTT. Protein sequence: CATSRGTDTQYF.

The chain employs TRBV10-2 and TRBJ2-5; D possibly corresponds to TRBD2 (6 bases). Germline V gene lookup returns CDR1 WSHSY and CDR2 SAAADI. Deletions cut 0 bases from V and 1 base from J, with 21 bases between. CDR3 length equals 19 residues. The CDR3 DNA reads as TGCGCCAGCAGTGAGTCACCCGGGGAGAGCATGGGGGGCCAAGAGACCCAGTACTTC. It encodes CASSESPGESMGGQETQYF.